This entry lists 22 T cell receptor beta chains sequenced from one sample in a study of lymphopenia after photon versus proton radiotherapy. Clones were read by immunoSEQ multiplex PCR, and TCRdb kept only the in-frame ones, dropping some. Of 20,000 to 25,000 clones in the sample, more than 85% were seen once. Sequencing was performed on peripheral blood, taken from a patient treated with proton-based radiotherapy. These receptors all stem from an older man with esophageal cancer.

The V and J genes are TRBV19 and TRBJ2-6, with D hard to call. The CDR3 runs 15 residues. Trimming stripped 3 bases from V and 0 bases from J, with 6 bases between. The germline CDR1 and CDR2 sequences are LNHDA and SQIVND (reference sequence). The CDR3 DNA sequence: TGTGCCAGTAGTATCCAGAGCTCTGGGGCCAACGTCCTGACTTTC. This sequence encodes CASSIQSSGANVLTF.

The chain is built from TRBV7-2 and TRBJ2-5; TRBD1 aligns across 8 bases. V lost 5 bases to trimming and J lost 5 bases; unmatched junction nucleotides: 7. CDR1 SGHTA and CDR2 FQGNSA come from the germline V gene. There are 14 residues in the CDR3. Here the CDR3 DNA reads TGTGCCAGCAGCCCGCAGGGGGCCAGGGAGACCCAGTACTTC. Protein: CASSPQGARETQYF.

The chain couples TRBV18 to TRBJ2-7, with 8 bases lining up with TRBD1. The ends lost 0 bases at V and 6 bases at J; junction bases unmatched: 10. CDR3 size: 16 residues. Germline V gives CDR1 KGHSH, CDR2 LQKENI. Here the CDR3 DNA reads TGTGCCAGCTCACCACCCCTCCGACAGGGGACTTTCGAGCAGTACTTC. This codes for CASSPPLRQGTFEQYF.

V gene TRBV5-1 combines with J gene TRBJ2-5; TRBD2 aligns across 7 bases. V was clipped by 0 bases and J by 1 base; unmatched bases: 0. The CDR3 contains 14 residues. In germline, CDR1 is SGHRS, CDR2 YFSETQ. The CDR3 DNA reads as TGCGCCAGCAGCTTGGGGACTAGCCAAGAGACCCAGTACTTC. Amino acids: CASSLGTSQETQYF. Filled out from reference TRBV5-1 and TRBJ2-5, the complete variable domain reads KAGVTQTPRYLIKTRGQQVTLSCSPISGHRSVSWYQQTPGQGLQFLFEYFSETQRNKGNFPGRFSGRQFSNSRSEMNVSTLELGDSALYLCASSLGTSQETQYFGPGTRLLVL.

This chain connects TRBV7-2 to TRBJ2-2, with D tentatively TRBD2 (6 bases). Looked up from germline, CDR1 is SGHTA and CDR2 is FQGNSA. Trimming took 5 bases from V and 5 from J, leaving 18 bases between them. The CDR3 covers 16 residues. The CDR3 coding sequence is TGTGCCAGCAGCCCCGGAACGGGAGTAGGGACCGGGGAGCTGTTTTTT. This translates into CASSPGTGVGTGELFF. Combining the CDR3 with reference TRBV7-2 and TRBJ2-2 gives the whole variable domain GAGVSQSPSNKVTEKGKDVELRCDPISGHTALYWYRQSLGQGLEFLIYFQGNSAPDKSGLPSDRFSAERTGGSVSTLTIQRTQQEDSAVYLCASSPGTGVGTGELFFGEGSRLTVL.

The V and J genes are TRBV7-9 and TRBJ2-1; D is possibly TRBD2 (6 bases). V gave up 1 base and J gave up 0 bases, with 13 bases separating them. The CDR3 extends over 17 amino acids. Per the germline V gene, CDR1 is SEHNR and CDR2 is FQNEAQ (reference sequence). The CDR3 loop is CASSLGDSGSSYNEQFF. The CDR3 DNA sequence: TGTGCCAGCAGCTTAGGCGATAGCGGAAGCTCCTACAATGAGCAGTTCTTC. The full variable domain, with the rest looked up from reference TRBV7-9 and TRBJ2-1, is DTGVSQNPRHKITKRGQNVTFRCDPISEHNRLYWYRQTLGQGPEFLTYFQNEAQLEKSRLLSDRFSAERPKGSFSTLEIQRTEQGDSAMYLCASSLGDSGSSYNEQFFGPGTRLTVL.

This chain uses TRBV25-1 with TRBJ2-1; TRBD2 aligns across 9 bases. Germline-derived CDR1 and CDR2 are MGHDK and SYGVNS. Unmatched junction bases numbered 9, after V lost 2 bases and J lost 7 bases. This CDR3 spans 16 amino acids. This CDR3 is CASSEVAGGRRNEQFF. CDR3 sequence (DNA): TGTGCCAGCAGTGAAGTCGCGGGGGGGAGAAGGAATGAGCAGTTCTTC. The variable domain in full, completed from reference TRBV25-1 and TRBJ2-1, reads EADIYQTPRYLVIGTGKKITLECSQTMGHDKMYWYQQDPGMELHLIHYSYGVNSTEKGDLSSESTVSRIRTEHFPLTLESARPSHTSQYLCASSEVAGGRRNEQFFGPGTRLTVL.

The CDR3 region is CASSPTVTYEQYF. CDR3 nucleotides: TGTGCCAGCAGCCCGACCGTTACCTACGAGCAGTACTTC. The chain carries TRBV7-9 and TRBJ2-7; D call uncertain. Looked up from germline, CDR1 is SEHNR and CDR2 is FQNEAQ (reference sequence). This CDR3 contains 13 residues. Trimming shortened V by 5 bases and J by 2 bases, and 10 bases separated the two germline ends.

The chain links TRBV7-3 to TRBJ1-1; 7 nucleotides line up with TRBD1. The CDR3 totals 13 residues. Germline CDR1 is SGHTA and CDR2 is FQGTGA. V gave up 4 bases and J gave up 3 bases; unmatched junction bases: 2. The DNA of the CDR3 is TGTGCCAGCAGCTCTCAGGGGGACACTGAAGCTTTCTTT. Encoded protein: CASSSQGDTEAFF.

The CDR3 region has the DNA TGTGCCAGCAGCTCCGAGATGGGGAGCGGCACTGAAGCTTTCTTT. It specifies CASSSEMGSGTEAFF. The chain combines TRBV7-2 with TRBJ1-1; D gene uncertain. The V gene's germline CDR1 is SGHTA and CDR2 FQGNSA. Trimming shortened V by 4 bases and J by 4 bases, and 16 bases separated the two germline ends. The CDR3 runs to 15 residues.

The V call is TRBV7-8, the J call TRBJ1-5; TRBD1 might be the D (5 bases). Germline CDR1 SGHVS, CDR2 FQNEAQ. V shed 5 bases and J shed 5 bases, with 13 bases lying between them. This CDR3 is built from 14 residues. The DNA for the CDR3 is TGTGCCAGCAGCAAGGGGCCGCGAGATCAGCCCCAGCATTTT. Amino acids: CASSKGPRDQPQHF.

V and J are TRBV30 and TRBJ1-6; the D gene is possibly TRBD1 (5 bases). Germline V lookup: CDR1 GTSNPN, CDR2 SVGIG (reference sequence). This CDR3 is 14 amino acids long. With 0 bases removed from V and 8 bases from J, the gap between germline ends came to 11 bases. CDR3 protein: CAWSVEGLDSPLHF. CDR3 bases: TGTGCCTGGAGTGTAGAGGGGCTAGATTCACCCCTCCACTTT.

CDR3 in amino acids: CASSIVQQDLRPQHF. The CDR3 DNA reads as TGTGCCAGTAGTATAGTCCAGCAAGACCTGCGGCCCCAGCATTTT. The chain links TRBV19 to TRBJ1-5, with unresolved D. V was cut by 1 base and J by 9 bases, with 16 bases left in between. This CDR3 contains 15 residues. Germline values: CDR1 LNHDA, CDR2 SQIVND (reference sequence).

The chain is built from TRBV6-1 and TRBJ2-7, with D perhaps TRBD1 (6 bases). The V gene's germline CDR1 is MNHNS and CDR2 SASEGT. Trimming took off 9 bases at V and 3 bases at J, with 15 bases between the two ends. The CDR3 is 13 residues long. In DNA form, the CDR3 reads TGTGCCAGTGACCTAGGACAGAACTACGAGCAGTACTTC. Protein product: CASDLGQNYEQYF.

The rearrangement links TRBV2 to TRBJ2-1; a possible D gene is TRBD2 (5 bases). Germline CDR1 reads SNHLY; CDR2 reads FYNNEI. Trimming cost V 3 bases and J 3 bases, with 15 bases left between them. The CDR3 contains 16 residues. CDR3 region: CASSDPLPGNYNEQFF. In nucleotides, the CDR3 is TGTGCCAGCAGTGATCCCCTCCCGGGAAACTACAATGAGCAGTTCTTC.

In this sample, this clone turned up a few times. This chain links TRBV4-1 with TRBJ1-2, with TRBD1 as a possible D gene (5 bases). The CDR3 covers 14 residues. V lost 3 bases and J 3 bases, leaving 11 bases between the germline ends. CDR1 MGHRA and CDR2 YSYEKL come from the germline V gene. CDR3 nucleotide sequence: TGCGCCAGCAGCCAGCCGGCGGGGGACTATGGCTACACCTTC. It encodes CASSQPAGDYGYTF.

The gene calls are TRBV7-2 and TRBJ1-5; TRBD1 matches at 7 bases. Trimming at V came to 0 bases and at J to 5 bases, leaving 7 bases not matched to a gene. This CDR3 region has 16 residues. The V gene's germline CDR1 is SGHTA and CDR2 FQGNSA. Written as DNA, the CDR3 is TGTGCCAGCAGCTTAGCGGGGAACAGGGGCGATCAGCCCCAGCATTTT. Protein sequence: CASSLAGNRGDQPQHF.

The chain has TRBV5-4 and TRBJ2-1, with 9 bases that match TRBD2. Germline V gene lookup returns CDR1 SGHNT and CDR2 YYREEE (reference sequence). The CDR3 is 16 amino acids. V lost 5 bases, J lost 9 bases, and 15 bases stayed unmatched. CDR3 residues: CASSPLVAGGPGEQFF. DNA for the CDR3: TGTGCCAGCAGTCCCCTCGTTGCGGGGGGGCCAGGTGAGCAGTTCTTC.

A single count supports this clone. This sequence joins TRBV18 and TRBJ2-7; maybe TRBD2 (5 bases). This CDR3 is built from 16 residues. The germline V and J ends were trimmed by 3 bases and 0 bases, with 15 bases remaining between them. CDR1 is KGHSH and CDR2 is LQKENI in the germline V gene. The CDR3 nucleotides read TGTGCCAGCTCACCCCGGGGAAGCATGTTCTCCTACGAGCAGTACTTC. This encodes CASSPRGSMFSYEQYF.

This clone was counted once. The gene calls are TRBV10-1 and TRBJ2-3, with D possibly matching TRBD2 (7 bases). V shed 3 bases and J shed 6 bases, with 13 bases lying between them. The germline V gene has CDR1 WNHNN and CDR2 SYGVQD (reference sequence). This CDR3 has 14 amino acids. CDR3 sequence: CASSEGGGWDTQYF. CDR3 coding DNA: TGCGCCAGCAGTGAAGGCGGGGGCTGGGATACGCAGTATTTT.

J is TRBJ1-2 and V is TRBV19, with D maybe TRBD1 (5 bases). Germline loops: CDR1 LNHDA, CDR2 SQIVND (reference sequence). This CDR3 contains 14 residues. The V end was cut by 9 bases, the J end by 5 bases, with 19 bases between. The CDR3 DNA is TGTGCCAGCCAGGACGGGGCAGGAACTTATGGCTACACCTTC. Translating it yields CASQDGAGTYGYTF. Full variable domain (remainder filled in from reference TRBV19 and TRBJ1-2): DGGITQSPKYLFRKEGQNVTLSCEQNLNHDAMYWYRQDPGQGLRLIYYSQIVNDFQKGDIAEGYSVSREKKESFPLTVTSAQKNPTAFYLCASQDGAGTYGYTFGSGTRLTVV.

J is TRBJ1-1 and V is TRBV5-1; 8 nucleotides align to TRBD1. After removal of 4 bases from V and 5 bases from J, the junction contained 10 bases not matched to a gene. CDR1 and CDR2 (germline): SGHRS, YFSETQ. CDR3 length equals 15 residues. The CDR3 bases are TGCGCCAGCAGCAAAGGAACAGGGGGGAAGACTGAAGCTTTCTTT. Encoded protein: CASSKGTGGKTEAFF.